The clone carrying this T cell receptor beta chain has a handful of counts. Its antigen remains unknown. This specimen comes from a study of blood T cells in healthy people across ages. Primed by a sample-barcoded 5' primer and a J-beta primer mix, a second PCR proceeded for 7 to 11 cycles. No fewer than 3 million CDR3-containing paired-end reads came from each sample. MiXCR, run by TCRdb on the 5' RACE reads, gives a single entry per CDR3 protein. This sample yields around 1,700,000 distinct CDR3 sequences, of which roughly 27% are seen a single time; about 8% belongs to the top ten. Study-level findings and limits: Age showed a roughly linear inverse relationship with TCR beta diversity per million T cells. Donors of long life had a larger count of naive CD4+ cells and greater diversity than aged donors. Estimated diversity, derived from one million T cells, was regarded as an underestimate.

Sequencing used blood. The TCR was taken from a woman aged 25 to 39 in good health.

The CDR3 region is CASSLRGPQGGEQFF. The DNA for the CDR3 is TGTGCCAGCAGCTTACGCGGTCCCCAAGGGGGTGAGCAGTTCTTC. The V and J genes are TRBV7-2 and TRBJ2-1; D perhaps matches TRBD1 (6 bases). Trimming removed 2 bases from V and 9 bases from J, with 17 bases in between. The CDR3 consists of 15 residues. Germline CDR1 reads SGHTA; CDR2 reads FQGNSA.